A single sample gave rise to the 4 T cell receptor beta chains below, sequenced in a study of cytomegalovirus exposure and HLA in healthy donors (dated by TCRdb to 2016 to 2017). The library was obtained by the immunoSEQ multiplex PCR assay. The multiplex PCR relied on a mix of 60 forward primers for TCR Vbeta segments and 13 reverse primers for TCR Jbeta segments. In TCRdb, the immuneACCESS table is reduced to in-frame sequences with V and J assigned. These tables do not hold every clone; where another copy was compared, an unresolved V gene accounts for under half, and the others remain unexplained. This sample has 150,000 to 200,000 clones in its table, and 76% of those were observed once. The ten top clones hold approximately 0.76% of the sample. The source material was PBMCs. The receptor source for this set is a female donor in good health and CMV-seronegative.

This chain joins TRBV7-2 and TRBJ2-3, with D tentatively TRBD2 (6 bases). V lost 5 bases and J 6 bases, leaving 24 bases between the germline ends. This CDR3 spans 17 amino acids. Germline CDR1 is SGHTA and CDR2 is FQGNSA. The CDR3 region is CASSLTGTYSSRDTQYF. The CDR3 coding sequence is TGTGCCAGCAGCCTAACCGGGACTTACTCTTCGCGGGATACGCAGTATTTT.

V and J are TRBV7-8 and TRBJ2-1; TRBD2 matches at 11 bases. The CDR3 covers 16 residues. V was clipped by 3 bases and J by 3 bases; unmatched bases: 4. Germline CDR1 and CDR2: SGHVS and FQNEAQ. CDR3 loop: CASSLHSGGVYNEQFF. CDR3 DNA sequence: TGTGCCAGCAGCTTGCATAGCGGGGGGGTCTACAATGAGCAGTTCTTC.

The V call is TRBV11-3, the J call TRBJ1-3, with 10 bases lining up with TRBD1. The CDR3 extends over 17 amino acids. V lost 4 bases to trimming and J lost 0 bases; unmatched junction nucleotides: 6. Germline-derived CDR1 and CDR2 are SGHNT and YENEEA. The CDR3 loop is CASSSGQGTLSGNTIYF. The CDR3 nucleotides read TGTGCCAGCAGCTCGGGACAGGGGACCCTCTCTGGAAACACCATATATTTT. The full variable domain, with the rest looked up from reference TRBV11-3 and TRBJ1-3, is EAGVVQSPRYKIIEKKQPVAFWCNPISGHNTLYWYLQNLGQGPELLIRYENEEAVDDSQLPKDRFSAERLKGVDSTLKIQPAELGDSAVYLCASSSGQGTLSGNTIYFGEGSWLTVV.

This clone was detected only a few times. The chain has TRBV9 and TRBJ2-5; maybe TRBD1 (6 bases). CDR1 and CDR2 (germline): SGDLS, YYNGEE. The CDR3 covers 15 residues. The ends were cut back, 0 bases at V and 5 bases at J, with 14 bases in the middle. CDR3 DNA: TGTGCCAGCAGCGTAGGGCCAGGGGTAGGGGAGACCCAGTACTTC. It is translated as CASSVGPGVGETQYF.